This TCR beta chain was profiled in a study of immune heterogeneity within non-small cell lung tumors. Study at large: The composition of the tumors was 4 squamous cell carcinomas, roughly eleven non-squamous carcinomas and 1 not otherwise specified.

A word on this clonotype: Its target is unknown.

Bulk tumor genomic DNA constituted the template, at around 610 ng per sample. Doctors removed several biopsies from each primary tumor during surgery, keeping them far apart. The study enrolled patients with untreated, newly diagnosed non-small cell lung cancer who underwent curative surgery. Regarding the study as a whole: The study found high-frequency T-cell receptor beta clonotypes largely distinct between individual patients. Each patient's tumor sites shared recurring identical dominant CDR3 beta clonotypes, and individual sites also carried their own high-frequency clones.

Using 32 V and 13 J primers, multiplex PCR amplified TCR beta CDR3. TCRdb fed the multiplex PCR reads into MiXCR, producing one record per CDR3 protein. The sample consists of 22,000 or so distinct CDR3 sequences, about 26% of them appearing once. The V end lost 7 bases, the J end lost 1 base, and 16 bases lay between the germline ends. This CDR3 has 16 amino acids. The germline V gene has CDR1 SNHLY and CDR2 FYNNEI. The TCR originated in a man aged 35-49 years with non-small cell lung cancer. This sequence joins TRBV2 and TRBJ2-2; maybe TRBD2 (5 bases). The sequenced material came from lung tumor tissue. The CDR3 is CASKPSGTVNTGELFF. Written as DNA, the CDR3 is TGTGCCAGCAAACCGTCGGGAACAGTGAACACCGGGGAGCTGTTTTTT.